Listed below are T cell receptor beta chains from one sample, sequenced in a study of regulatory T cells in long-lasting Graves disease. Each CDR3 protein gets one entry after TCRdb re-called the multiplex PCR reads with MiXCR. The table shows more than 450,000 distinct CDR3 sequences, with 9.5% to 15% occurring only once. The data also belong to a second study, concerning T cells in Graves' hyperthyroidism and ophthalmopathy.

Sequencing used peripheral blood mononuclear cells (PBMCs), obtained at new diagnosis, from a patient treated with antithyroid drugs. The receptor source for this set is a young woman with Graves disease. CDR3s include the opening cysteine and the closing phenylalanine or tryptophan. The D gene is left open where the match is weak. Some rows have no size entry. The others give once, few or many, or a class for an expanded clone.

D gene: TRBD2; clone size: few; V gene: TRBV24-1; J gene: TRBJ2-5; CDR3 DNA: TGTGCCACGAGGACTAGCGGGAGTGAGACCCAGTACTTC; CDR3 protein: CATRTSGSETQYF
D gene: TRBD2; clone size: many; V gene: TRBV5-1; J gene: TRBJ2-3; CDR3 DNA: TGCGCCAGCAGCTTGCGATTTCCGGGACTAGCTTCCCCAGATACGCAGTATTTT; CDR3 protein: CASSLRFPGLASPDTQYF
D gene: -; clone size: many; V gene: TRBV2; J gene: TRBJ1-5; CDR3 DNA: TGTGCCAGCAGTGAGATCCGCCACGGTCAGCCCCAGCATTTT; CDR3 protein: CASSEIRHGQPQHF
D gene: -; clone size: few; V gene: TRBV2; J gene: TRBJ2-1; CDR3 DNA: TGTGCCAGCAGCCAGCCGACCGTCAAGAGCTCCTACAATGAGCAGTTCTTC; CDR3 protein: CASSQPTVKSSYNEQFF
D gene: TRBD2; clone size: -; V gene: TRBV27; J gene: TRBJ2-7; CDR3 DNA: TGTGCCAGCAGTCCCCCGGGGGGGGGACTGCTCTACGAGCAGTACTTC; CDR3 protein: CASSPPGGGLLYEQYF
D gene: -; clone size: -; V gene: TRBV20-1; J gene: TRBJ2-1; CDR3 DNA: TGCAGTGCTAGCGGAGCGAATGAGCAGTTCTTC; CDR3 protein: CSASGANEQFF
D gene: -; clone size: few; V gene: TRBV29-1; J gene: TRBJ2-7; CDR3 DNA: TGCAGCGTAGATTCAACCAAGGGGGGTGGTGAGCAGTACTTC; CDR3 protein: CSVDSTKGGGEQYF
D gene: TRBD1; clone size: -; V gene: TRBV20-1; J gene: TRBJ2-7; CDR3 DNA: TGCAGTGCTGGCGGGGGGACAGGGGCCTACGAGCAGTACTTC; CDR3 protein: CSAGGGTGAYEQYF
D gene: -; clone size: many; V gene: TRBV7-9; J gene: TRBJ2-3; CDR3 DNA: TGTGCCAGCAGCTTAGACGGGGCCTACACCACAGATACGCAGTATTTT; CDR3 protein: CASSLDGAYTTDTQYF
D gene: -; clone size: -; V gene: TRBV30; J gene: TRBJ1-6; CDR3 DNA: TGTGCCTGGAGCCTCCGGACGGCTAGCTCCTATAATTCACCCCTCCACTTT; CDR3 protein: CAWSLRTASSYNSPLHF
D gene: TRBD2; clone size: many; V gene: TRBV7-2; J gene: TRBJ2-7; CDR3 DNA: TGTGCCAGCAGCTTAGGGACTAGCGGGAGGACTAGCTCCTACGAGCAGTACTTC; CDR3 protein: CASSLGTSGRTSSYEQYF
D gene: -; clone size: few; V gene: TRBV19; J gene: TRBJ2-2; CDR3 DNA: TGTGCCAGTATCAAGGGGATGGGCACCGGGGAGCTGTTTTTT; CDR3 protein: CASIKGMGTGELFF
D gene: TRBD2; clone size: many; V gene: TRBV28; J gene: TRBJ2-5; CDR3 DNA: TGTGCCAGCAGTTTATTAGCGGGAGAAGACCAAGAGACCCAGTACTTC; CDR3 protein: CASSLLAGEDQETQYF
D gene: -; clone size: many; V gene: TRBV7-2; J gene: TRBJ1-1; CDR3 DNA: TGTGCCAGCAGCTTAACAAATCGGATGAACACTGAAGCTTTCTTT; CDR3 protein: CASSLTNRMNTEAFF
D gene: -; clone size: many; V gene: TRBV27; J gene: TRBJ1-5; CDR3 DNA: TGTGCCAGCTCTCCCCGGGGGGGTCTGTGGAATCAGCCCCAGCATTTT; CDR3 protein: CASSPRGGLWNQPQHF
D gene: -; clone size: many; V gene: TRBV5-1; J gene: TRBJ2-7; CDR3 DNA: TGCGCCAGCAGCTTGGCAGTCCCCTACGAGCAGTACTTC; CDR3 protein: CASSLAVPYEQYF
D gene: TRBD1; clone size: many; V gene: TRBV28; J gene: TRBJ1-6; CDR3 DNA: TGTGCCAGCAGTTTCGGTGGGACAGGAGGAAAAATTTCACCCCTCCACTTT; CDR3 protein: CASSFGGTGGKISPLHF
D gene: -; clone size: many; V gene: TRBV11-2; J gene: TRBJ2-7; CDR3 DNA: TGTGCCAGCAGCGCGCGGGACCTACCGCTATACGAGCAGTACTTC; CDR3 protein: CASSARDLPLYEQYF
D gene: -; clone size: -; V gene: TRBV18; J gene: TRBJ2-7; CDR3 DNA: TGTGCCAGCTCACCACCGAGTTCTGATCCCTACGAGCAGTACTTC; CDR3 protein: CASSPPSSDPYEQYF
D gene: -; clone size: many; V gene: TRBV7-2; J gene: TRBJ1-2; CDR3 DNA: TGTGCCAGCAGCAGCCGCGACAGCCCCTATGGCTACACCTTC; CDR3 protein: CASSSRDSPYGYTF
D gene: -; clone size: many; V gene: TRBV29-1; J gene: TRBJ2-3; CDR3 DNA: TGCAGCGTTGAAAGCACAGATACGCAGTATTTT; CDR3 protein: CSVESTDTQYF
D gene: -; clone size: many; V gene: TRBV7-2; J gene: TRBJ1-1; CDR3 DNA: TGTGCCAGCAGCTCGCCCTCCGTGAACACTGAAGCTTTCTTT; CDR3 protein: CASSSPSVNTEAFF
D gene: -; clone size: many; V gene: TRBV11-3; J gene: TRBJ2-5; CDR3 DNA: TGTGCCAGCAGCTTATACGGAGATCGGCCTTCGGCCCAGTACTTC; CDR3 protein: CASSLYGDRPSAQYF
D gene: -; clone size: -; V gene: TRBV7-9; J gene: TRBJ2-3; CDR3 DNA: TGTGCCAGCAGCCCCCAACTCGCCGGGGATACGCAGTATTTT; CDR3 protein: CASSPQLAGDTQYF
D gene: -; clone size: many; V gene: TRBV7-8; J gene: TRBJ2-1; CDR3 DNA: TGTGCCAGCAGCCCGGGGGCATACAACAATGAGCAGTTCTTC; CDR3 protein: CASSPGAYNNEQFF
D gene: -; clone size: few; V gene: TRBV6-2/TRBV6-3; J gene: TRBJ1-2; CDR3 DNA: TGTGCCAGCACCCAGACAGTTCGCTCAGATGGCTACACCTTC; CDR3 protein: CASTQTVRSDGYTF
D gene: -; clone size: many; V gene: TRBV2; J gene: TRBJ2-3; CDR3 DNA: TGTGCCAGTGCCTACACAGATACGCAGTATTTT; CDR3 protein: CASAYTDTQYF
D gene: -; clone size: -; V gene: TRBV3-1; J gene: TRBJ1-4; CDR3 DNA: TGTGCCAGCAGCCAAGTGGTCTCGCCTAGGGGGACATGGGATGAAAAACTGTTTTTT; CDR3 protein: CASSQVVSPRGTWDEKLFF
D gene: -; clone size: many; V gene: TRBV4-1; J gene: TRBJ1-4; CDR3 DNA: TGCGCCAGCAGCCCATACCCGGGCGAATGGGCATATGGAAAACTGTTTTTT; CDR3 protein: CASSPYPGEWAYGKLFF
D gene: -; clone size: many; V gene: TRBV29-1; J gene: TRBJ2-7; CDR3 DNA: TGCAGCGTTTCTTACTACACAGGGCGCGAGCAGTACTTC; CDR3 protein: CSVSYYTGREQYF
D gene: TRBD1; clone size: many; V gene: TRBV28; J gene: TRBJ1-4; CDR3 DNA: TGTGCCAGCAGTTTACGAGGGACAGGTACTAATGAAAAACTGTTTTTT; CDR3 protein: CASSLRGTGTNEKLFF
D gene: -; clone size: many; V gene: TRBV10-1; J gene: TRBJ2-1; CDR3 DNA: TGCGCCAGCAGTGAGGGAGCTAGGGATGAGCAGTTCTTC; CDR3 protein: CASSEGARDEQFF
D gene: -; clone size: many; V gene: TRBV15; J gene: TRBJ1-2; CDR3 DNA: TGTGCCACCAGCAGGGGACTCAGGGAGGGCTACACCTTC; CDR3 protein: CATSRGLREGYTF
D gene: TRBD1; clone size: many; V gene: TRBV12-3/TRBV12-4; J gene: TRBJ1-1; CDR3 DNA: TGTGCCAGCAGACAGGGACAGGGAGCCGTAGAAGCTTTCTTT; CDR3 protein: CASRQGQGAVEAFF
D gene: -; clone size: many; V gene: TRBV6-2/TRBV6-3; J gene: TRBJ2-7; CDR3 DNA: TGTGCCAGCATCGGGACCGCCGGCTCCTACGAGCAGTACTTC; CDR3 protein: CASIGTAGSYEQYF
D gene: TRBD1; clone size: -; V gene: TRBV7-2; J gene: TRBJ2-7; CDR3 DNA: TGTGCCAGCAGCTCTGTCAGGGGGCGTTCAGCCGAGCAGTACTTC; CDR3 protein: CASSSVRGRSAEQYF
D gene: -; clone size: many; V gene: TRBV5-1; J gene: TRBJ1-2; CDR3 DNA: TGCGCCAGCAGCTTGGACCCCCAGGGGCGGATCTATGGCTACACCTTC; CDR3 protein: CASSLDPQGRIYGYTF
D gene: TRBD2; clone size: many; V gene: TRBV20-1; J gene: TRBJ2-1; CDR3 DNA: TGCAGTGCTAGACTAAGCGGGGGCTCCTACAATGAGCAGTTCTTC; CDR3 protein: CSARLSGGSYNEQFF
D gene: -; clone size: many; V gene: TRBV20-1; J gene: TRBJ2-3; CDR3 DNA: TGCAGTGCGGCTCCCTCCTCCCCTACGGATACGCAGTATTTT; CDR3 protein: CSAAPSSPTDTQYF
D gene: -; clone size: many; V gene: TRBV2; J gene: TRBJ1-1; CDR3 DNA: TGTGCAAGCAAGGATTGGCCAGAGGCTTTCTTT; CDR3 protein: CASKDWPEAFF
D gene: TRBD1; clone size: few; V gene: TRBV18; J gene: TRBJ1-2; CDR3 DNA: TGTGCCAGCTCCGGGACAGGGGTCGACGGCTACACCTTC; CDR3 protein: CASSGTGVDGYTF
D gene: -; clone size: few; V gene: TRBV7-8; J gene: TRBJ2-7; CDR3 DNA: TGTGCCAGCAGCAGTGGGGGGCGGGATATCGAGCAGTACTTC; CDR3 protein: CASSSGGRDIEQYF
D gene: -; clone size: -; V gene: TRBV27; J gene: TRBJ2-2; CDR3 DNA: TGTGCCAGCAGAGGGACAACCGGGGAGCTGTTTTTT; CDR3 protein: CASRGTTGELFF
D gene: -; clone size: many; V gene: TRBV19; J gene: TRBJ2-2; CDR3 DNA: TGTGCCAGTAGTATCCCGGACAAGGCCTTCAACACCGGGGAGCTGTTTTTT; CDR3 protein: CASSIPDKAFNTGELFF
D gene: TRBD1; clone size: -; V gene: TRBV20-1; J gene: TRBJ1-1; CDR3 DNA: TGCAGTGCTAGAGCGCCCGGACAGGCTCAAGCTTTCTTT; CDR3 protein: CSARAPGQAQAFF
D gene: TRBD1; clone size: -; V gene: TRBV19; J gene: TRBJ2-5; CDR3 DNA: TGTGCCAGTAGTAAGGTTCGGACAGGGCGAGAGACCCAGTACTTC; CDR3 protein: CASSKVRTGRETQYF
D gene: -; clone size: -; V gene: TRBV2; J gene: TRBJ2-7; CDR3 DNA: TGTGCCAGCAGTGATAACCCAGGGTACGACGAGCAGTACTTC; CDR3 protein: CASSDNPGYDEQYF
D gene: -; clone size: many; V gene: TRBV7-3; J gene: TRBJ2-5; CDR3 DNA: TGTGCCAGCAGCTTCCGGGAGCCCCAAGAGACCCAGTACTTC; CDR3 protein: CASSFREPQETQYF
D gene: -; clone size: few; V gene: TRBV11-1; J gene: TRBJ2-3; CDR3 DNA: TGTGCCAGCTTAGCGAGCGCAGATACGCAGTATTTT; CDR3 protein: CASLASADTQYF